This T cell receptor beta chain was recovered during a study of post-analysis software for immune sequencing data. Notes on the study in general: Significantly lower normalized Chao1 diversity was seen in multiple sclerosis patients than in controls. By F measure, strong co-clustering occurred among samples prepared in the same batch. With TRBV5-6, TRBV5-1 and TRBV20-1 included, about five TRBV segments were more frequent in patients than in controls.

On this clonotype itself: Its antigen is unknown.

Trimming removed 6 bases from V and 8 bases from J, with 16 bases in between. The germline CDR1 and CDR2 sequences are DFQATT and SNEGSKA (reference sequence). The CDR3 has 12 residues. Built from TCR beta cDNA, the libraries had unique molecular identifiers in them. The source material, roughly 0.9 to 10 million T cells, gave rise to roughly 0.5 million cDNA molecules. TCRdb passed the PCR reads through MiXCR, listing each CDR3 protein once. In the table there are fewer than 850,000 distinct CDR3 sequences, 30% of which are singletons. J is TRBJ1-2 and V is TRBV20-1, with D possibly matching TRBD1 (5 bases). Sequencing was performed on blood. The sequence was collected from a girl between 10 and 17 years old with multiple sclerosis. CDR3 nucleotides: TGCAGTGCCAGGGTGGGGACGGGGGGCTACACCTTC. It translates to CSARVGTGGYTF.